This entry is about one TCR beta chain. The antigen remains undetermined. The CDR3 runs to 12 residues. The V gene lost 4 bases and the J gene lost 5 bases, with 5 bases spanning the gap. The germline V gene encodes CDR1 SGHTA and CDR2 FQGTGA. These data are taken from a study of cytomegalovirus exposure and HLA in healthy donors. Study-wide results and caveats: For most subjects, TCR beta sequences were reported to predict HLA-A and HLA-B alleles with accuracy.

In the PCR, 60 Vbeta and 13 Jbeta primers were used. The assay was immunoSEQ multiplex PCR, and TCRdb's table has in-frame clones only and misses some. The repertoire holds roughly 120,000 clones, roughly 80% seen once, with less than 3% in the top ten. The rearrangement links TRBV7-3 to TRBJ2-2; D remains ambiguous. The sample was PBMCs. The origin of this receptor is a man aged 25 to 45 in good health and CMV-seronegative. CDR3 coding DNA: TGTGCCAGCAGCTACTATACCGGGGAGCTGTTTTTT. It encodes CASSYYTGELFF.